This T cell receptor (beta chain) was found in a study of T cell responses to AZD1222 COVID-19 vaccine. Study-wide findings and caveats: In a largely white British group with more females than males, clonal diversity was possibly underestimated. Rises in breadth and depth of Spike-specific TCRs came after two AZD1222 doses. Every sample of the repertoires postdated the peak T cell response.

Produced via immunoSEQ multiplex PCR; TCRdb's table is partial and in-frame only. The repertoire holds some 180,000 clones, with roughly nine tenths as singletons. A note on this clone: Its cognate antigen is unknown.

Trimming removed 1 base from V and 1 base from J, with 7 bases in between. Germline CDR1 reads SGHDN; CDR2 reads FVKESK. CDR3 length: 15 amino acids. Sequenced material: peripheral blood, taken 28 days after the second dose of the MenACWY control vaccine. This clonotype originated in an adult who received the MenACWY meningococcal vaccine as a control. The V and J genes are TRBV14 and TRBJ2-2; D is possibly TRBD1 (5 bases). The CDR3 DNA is TGTGCCAGCAGCCAAGGGCAGGGGAACACCGGGGAGCTGTTTTTT. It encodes CASSQGQGNTGELFF.